The T cell receptor (beta chain) under discussion was sequenced for a study of CD8+ T cells in alopecia areata. Study-wide background: In an open-label trial, patients got 5 to 10 mg tofacitinib twice daily.

On this clone itself: Antigen: not known.

Alopecia areata patients provided lesional scalp punch biopsies and peripheral blood, both collected for the study. Using a FACSAria, the CD4+ and CD8+ T cells were sorted from the PBMCs. Study-level points and caveats: It was lesional scalp, especially alopecia totalis/universalis, that showed higher clonality than normal scalp.

Extracted from the samples, RNA was reverse transcribed into cDNA to serve as the sequencing template. The data were produced by immunoSEQ multiplex PCR, yet TCRdb's version contains in-frame clones alone and is incomplete. The profile covers about 120,000 clones, with roughly two fifths appearing a single time and approximately 2.8% taken by the ten largest. This CDR3 region has 14 residues. V was pared by 1 base and J by 0 bases, with 9 bases between. Per the germline V gene, CDR1 is GTSNPN and CDR2 is SVGIG (reference sequence). The sequenced sample was CD4+ T cells sorted from blood. The origin of this receptor is a human donor with alopecia areata. The rearrangement uses TRBV30 and TRBJ1-1; D gene ambiguous. The CDR3 loop is CAWSGSLVNTEAFF. In nucleotides, the CDR3 is TGTGCCTGGAGTGGGTCCCTAGTGAACACTGAAGCTTTCTTT.